This T cell receptor beta chain appears in the sequencing data of a study of control samples from healthy donors and cancer patients. The CDR3 is 13 residues long. Trimming took 6 bases from V and 2 from J, leaving 10 bases between them. Germline V gene data show CDR1 as SGHTA and CDR2 as FQGTGA. The method was immunoSEQ multiplex PCR; TCRdb's version includes in-frame clones alone and lacks a portion of them. This sample carries 50,000 to 70,000 clones, roughly 88% of them seen once, and the ten largest clones take less than 4%. The sample taken for sequencing was blood. The chain carries TRBV7-3 and TRBJ1-2, with D maybe TRBD1 (6 bases). This TCR was recovered from a man in his forties or fifties in good health. In DNA form, the CDR3 reads TGTGCCAGCAGTCAGGGGCAGAACTATGGCTACACCTTC. As protein: CASSQGQNYGYTF.